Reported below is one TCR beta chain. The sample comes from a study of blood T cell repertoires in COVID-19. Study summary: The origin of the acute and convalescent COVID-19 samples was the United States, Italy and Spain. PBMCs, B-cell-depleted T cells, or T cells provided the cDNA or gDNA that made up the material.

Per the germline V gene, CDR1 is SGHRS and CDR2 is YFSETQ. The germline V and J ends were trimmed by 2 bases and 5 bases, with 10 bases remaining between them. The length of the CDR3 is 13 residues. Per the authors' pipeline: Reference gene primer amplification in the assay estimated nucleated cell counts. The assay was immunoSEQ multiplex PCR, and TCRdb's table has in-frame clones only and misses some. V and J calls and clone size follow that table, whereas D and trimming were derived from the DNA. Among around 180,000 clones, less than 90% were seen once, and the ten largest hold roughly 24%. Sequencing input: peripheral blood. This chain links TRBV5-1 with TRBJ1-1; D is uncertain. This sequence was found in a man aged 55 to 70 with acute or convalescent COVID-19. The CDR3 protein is CASSFMPRTEAFF. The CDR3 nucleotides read TGCGCCAGCAGCTTCATGCCGAGGACTGAAGCTTTCTTT.